The 29 T cell receptor beta chains reported below all come from one sample, sequenced in a study of cytomegalovirus exposure and HLA in healthy donors. PCR involved 60 Vbeta and 13 Jbeta primers. Only in-frame clones appear in the TCRdb table, and some are missing; sequencing was by immunoSEQ multiplex PCR. The profile shows about 160,000 clones, roughly 82% of them singletons. Sequenced sample: PBMCs. These receptors were obtained from a girl under 18 in good health and CMV-seropositive.

This chain uses TRBV9 with TRBJ2-1, with 11 bases matching TRBD2. V lost 2 bases to trimming and J lost 3 bases; unmatched junction nucleotides: 10. Germline V gene sequence: CDR1 SGDLS, CDR2 YYNGEE. This CDR3 is built from 18 residues. CDR3 nucleotides: TGTGCCAGCAGCGTCAAGGGAAAACTAGCGGGGGACTACAATGAGCAGTTCTTC. Amino acids: CASSVKGKLAGDYNEQFF.

The chain employs TRBV7-3 and TRBJ2-2; 8 bases map to TRBD1. This CDR3 comprises 14 residues. The J segment lost 4 bases and the V segment lost 5 bases, leaving 3 bases of the junction unmatched. Germline V gives CDR1 SGHTA, CDR2 FQGTGA. The DNA of the CDR3 is TGTGCCAGCAGCGAGCAGGGGGCCACCGGGGAGCTGTTTTTT. Translated: CASSEQGATGELFF.

The CDR3 nucleotides read TGCGCCAGCAGCCAGGCGAGGAGCTCCTACAATGAGCAGTTCTTC. Translation: CASSQARSSYNEQFF. This chain uses TRBV4-1 with TRBJ2-1; D is undetermined. V was shortened by 3 bases and J by 0 bases, with 9 bases between the two germline ends. In germline, CDR1 is MGHRA, CDR2 YSYEKL. CDR3 length: 15 amino acids.

The chain combines TRBV7-2 with TRBJ1-1; perhaps TRBD1 as D (6 bases). The CDR3 runs 14 residues. CDR1 is SGHTA and CDR2 is FQGNSA in the germline V gene. V lost 4 bases and J 4 bases, leaving 13 bases between the germline ends. Here the CDR3 reads CASSYEGHPTEAFF. DNA of the CDR3: TGTGCCAGCAGCTATGAGGGACACCCCACTGAAGCTTTCTTT.

This sequence joins TRBV9 and TRBJ2-1, with 8 nucleotides matching TRBD1. CDR3 length: 15 residues. Germline lookup yields CDR1 SGDLS and CDR2 YYNGEE. J lost 2 bases, V lost 2 bases, and 3 bases had no gene match. CDR3 sequence: CASSVGQGPYNEQFF. The CDR3, as DNA: TGTGCCAGCAGCGTCGGACAGGGACCCTACAATGAGCAGTTCTTC.

This sequence joins TRBV18 and TRBJ1-5; TRBD1 agrees at 9 bases. The CDR3 is 16 residues long. V gave up 2 bases and J gave up 3 bases; unmatched junction bases: 5. From germline, CDR1 is KGHSH and CDR2 LQKENI. The CDR3 loop is CASSPGGQGSNQPQHF. The CDR3 DNA is TGTGCCAGCTCACCAGGGGGACAGGGTTCCAATCAGCCCCAGCATTTT.

The genes are TRBV7-3 and TRBJ2-2, with 8 bases lining up with TRBD2. V lost 5 bases to trimming and J lost 3 bases; unmatched junction nucleotides: 2. Germline V gene sequence: CDR1 SGHTA, CDR2 FQGTGA. The CDR3 consists of 14 residues. The CDR3 nucleotides are TGTGCCAGCAGCGCGGGACTAGACACCGGGGAGCTGTTTTTT. Amino acid sequence: CASSAGLDTGELFF. Variable domain in full (rest from reference TRBV7-3 and TRBJ2-2): GAGVSQTPSNKVTEKGKYVELRCDPISGHTALYWYRQSLGQGPEFLIYFQGTGAADDSGLPNDRFFAVRPEGSVSTLKIQRTERGDSAVYLCASSAGLDTGELFFGEGSRLTVL.

V is TRBV7-9 and J is TRBJ1-1; D is undetermined. Trimming removed 2 bases from V and 1 base from J, with 8 bases in between. Looked up from germline, CDR1 is SEHNR and CDR2 is FQNEAQ (reference sequence). This CDR3 has 14 residues. The CDR3 DNA reads TGTGCCAGCAGCTTAATCGGGGAGAACACTGAAGCTTTCTTT. It yields the protein CASSLIGENTEAFF.

V and J are TRBV6-1 and TRBJ1-1; no clear D. V was shortened by 2 bases and J by 0 bases, with 13 bases between the two germline ends. Germline V gives CDR1 MNHNS, CDR2 SASEGT. CDR3 length: 16 amino acids. In DNA form, the CDR3 reads TGTGCCAGCAGTGAATTTCTCGCGGAGATGAACACTGAAGCTTTCTTT. This encodes CASSEFLAEMNTEAFF.

In this sample, this clone turned up a few times. The chain has TRBV6-1 and TRBJ2-7; D gene ambiguous. V lost 8 bases and J 7 bases, leaving 15 bases between the germline ends. The CDR3 is 12 residues long. CDR1 and CDR2 from the germline V gene are MNHNS and SASEGT. The CDR3 reads CASFAHSIEQYF. As DNA, the CDR3 is TGTGCCAGCTTTGCTCACAGTATAGAGCAGTACTTC.

The V and J genes are TRBV9 and TRBJ2-7; 8 bases fit TRBD1. Germline CDR1 SGDLS, CDR2 YYNGEE. The V segment lost 5 bases and the J segment 5 bases; nucleotides outside the gene matches: 9. The CDR3 sequence is 14 residues long. Here the CDR3 reads CASSGQGGEDEQYF. The CDR3 DNA is TGTGCCAGCAGTGGACAGGGAGGAGAGGACGAGCAGTACTTC. Combining the CDR3 with reference TRBV9 and TRBJ2-7 gives the whole variable domain DSGVTQTPKHLITATGQRVTLRCSPRSGDLSVYWYQQSLDQGLQFLIQYYNGEERAKGNILERFSAQQFPDLHSELNLSSLELGDSALYFCASSGQGGEDEQYFGPGTRLTVT.

V is TRBV19 and J is TRBJ2-3; 7 nucleotides match TRBD1. This CDR3 comprises 14 residues. Looked up from germline, CDR1 is LNHDA and CDR2 is SQIVND (reference sequence). Trimming at V came to 5 bases and at J to 2 bases, leaving 4 bases not matched to a gene. CDR3: CASSDRAVTDTQYF. CDR3 in DNA: TGTGCCAGTAGTGACAGGGCAGTCACAGATACGCAGTATTTT.

The V and J genes are TRBV28 and TRBJ1-4; TRBD1 might be the D (5 bases). Germline lookup yields CDR1 MDHEN and CDR2 SYDVKM. Trimming shortened V by 1 base and J by 3 bases, and 15 bases separated the two germline ends. The length of the CDR3 is 17 residues. The CDR3 DNA is TGTGCCAGCAGTTTATACCTGGGGGTAGCGGCTAATGAAAAACTGTTTTTT. It codes for CASSLYLGVAANEKLFF.

This chain uses TRBV5-4 with TRBJ2-1, with 9 bases lining up with TRBD2. There are 16 residues in the CDR3. J lost 1 base, V lost 0 bases, and 2 bases had no gene match. CDR1 SGHNT and CDR2 YYREEE come from the germline V gene (reference sequence). The CDR3 DNA reads as TGTGCCAGCAGCTTGGCAGCGGGAGGATCCTACAATGAGCAGTTCTTC. It codes for CASSLAAGGSYNEQFF. Full variable domain (outside the CDR3, taken from reference TRBV5-4 and TRBJ2-1): ETGVTQSPTHLIKTRGQQVTLRCSSQSGHNTVSWYQQALGQGPQFIFQYYREEENGRGNFPPRFSGLQFPNYSSELNVNALELDDSALYLCASSLAAGGSYNEQFFGPGTRLTVL.

V is TRBV4-2 and J is TRBJ2-1; 7 bases fit TRBD2. Germline CDR1 and CDR2: LGHNA and YNFKEQ. This CDR3 is 16 amino acids long. The V gene end was trimmed by 0 bases and the J gene end by 0 bases; junction bases not matched to a gene: 2. CDR3 sequence: CASSQEAGSSYNEQFF. CDR3 nucleotide sequence: TGTGCCAGCAGCCAAGAAGCGGGGAGCTCCTACAATGAGCAGTTCTTC.

Of note for this clone: A junction end diverges from the germline sequence, so it may reflect a read error. This chain connects TRBV2 to TRBJ2-1, with TRBD1 matching 7 bases. This CDR3 spans 14 amino acids. Germline CDR1 reads SNHLY; CDR2 reads FYNNEI. CDR3 in amino acids: CASSEGTVYNEQFF. The DNA for the CDR3 is TGTGCCAGCAGCGAAGGGACAGTTTACAATGAGCAGTTCTTC.

This clone was detected once. J is TRBJ1-2 and V is TRBV19; 8 nucleotides agree with TRBD1. The CDR3 has 13 residues. Germline lookup yields CDR1 LNHDA and CDR2 SQIVND (reference sequence). With 5 bases clipped from V and 5 bases from J, the junction kept 4 bases outside the gene matches. CDR3 amino acids: CASSLTGGYGYTF. The CDR3 DNA follows: TGTGCCAGTAGTTTAACAGGGGGATATGGCTACACCTTC.

V usage is TRBV7-9 and J usage is TRBJ2-5; a weak D match, TRBD2 (5 bases). The DNA end is more similar to TRBJ2-7, so the J call may be wrong. The CDR3 spans 16 residues. Germline V CDR1 and CDR2: SEHNR, FQNEAQ (reference sequence). CDR3 coding DNA: TGTGCCAGCAGCCCCCGTTTAGCGTATAGCTCCTACGAGCAGTACTTC. Its protein is CASSPRLAYSSYEQYF.

The sample holds many counts of this clone. This sequence joins TRBV6-5 and TRBJ2-7, with D perhaps TRBD1 (5 bases). The CDR3 contains 15 residues. Germline lookup yields CDR1 MNHEY and CDR2 SVGAGI. V shed 2 bases and J shed 0 bases, with 11 bases lying between them. The CDR3 DNA reads TGTGCCAGCAGTTACGCGACAGCAGCCTCCTACGAGCAGTACTTC. Protein: CASSYATAASYEQYF.

This clone appeared a single time. The rearrangement uses TRBV28 and TRBJ2-7; 7 bases align to TRBD2. The CDR3 has 15 residues. Germline CDR1 is MDHEN and CDR2 is SYDVKM. Trimming at V came to 6 bases and at J to 5 bases, leaving 13 bases not matched to a gene. The CDR3 region has the DNA TGTGCCAGCAGGCCCCCCTCAGCGGGAACGCACGAGCAGTACTTC. Its translation is CASRPPSAGTHEQYF. Using reference TRBV28 and TRBJ2-7 for the parts outside the CDR3, the full variable domain is DVKVTQSSRYLVKRTGEKVFLECVQDMDHENMFWYRQDPGLGLRLIYFSYDVKMKEKGDIPEGYSVSREKKERFSLILESASTNQTSMYLCASRPPSAGTHEQYFGPGTRLTVT.

This chain connects TRBV29-1 to TRBJ1-2; a possible D gene is TRBD1 (6 bases). Trimming took 3 bases from V and 7 from J, leaving 15 bases between them. Germline V lookup: CDR1 SQVTM, CDR2 ANQGSEA. This CDR3 is 13 amino acids long. The CDR3 sequence is CSVDLGGHGGYTF. The CDR3, as DNA: TGCAGCGTTGATCTCGGGGGGCACGGTGGCTACACCTTC.

This chain uses TRBV4-3 with TRBJ2-1; a weak D match, TRBD2 (5 bases). Per the germline V gene, CDR1 is LGHNA and CDR2 is YSLEER. V dropped 0 bases and J dropped 0 bases, with 12 bases sitting between them. CDR3 length equals 17 residues. The CDR3 coding sequence is TGCGCCAGCAGCCAAGATCACCTGGGGAGCTCCTACAATGAGCAGTTCTTC. Its protein is CASSQDHLGSSYNEQFF.

This clone appeared a single time. This rearrangement joins TRBV30 to TRBJ1-2; D ambiguous. V lost 0 bases, J lost 3 bases, and 8 bases lay in between. CDR3 length: 13 amino acids. Germline V gives CDR1 GTSNPN, CDR2 SVGIG (reference sequence). The CDR3 nucleotides are TGTGCCTGGAGTGTAACTTATGACTATGGCTACACCTTC. Residues: CAWSVTYDYGYTF.

The rearrangement links TRBV6-5 to TRBJ2-7, with D possibly matching TRBD1 (6 bases). V dropped 1 base and J dropped 7 bases, with 17 bases sitting between them. The CDR3 length is 15 residues. Germline V gene data show CDR1 as MNHEY and CDR2 as SVGAGI. This CDR3 is CASSYLASGVGEQYF. For the CDR3, the DNA is TGTGCCAGCAGTTACTTGGCCTCAGGGGTAGGGGAGCAGTACTTC.

This clone was recorded once. The V gene is TRBV4-1, the J gene TRBJ1-4, with a possible D match to TRBD1 (6 bases). Per germline, CDR1 MGHRA and CDR2 YSYEKL. Trimming cost V 1 base and J 6 bases, with 21 bases left between them. This CDR3 comprises 18 residues. The CDR3 nucleotides read TGCGCCAGCAGCCAAGGGGGGACATTCGGAGGAGAGGATGAAAAACTGTTTTTT. Its translation is CASSQGGTFGGEDEKLFF.

This chain links TRBV28 with TRBJ2-1; 13 bases align to TRBD2. The CDR3 consists of 15 residues. CDR1 is MDHEN and CDR2 is SYDVKM in the germline V gene. Trimming at V came to 6 bases and at J to 9 bases, leaving 8 bases not matched to a gene. The CDR3 reads CASRETSGGAFEQFF. CDR3 nucleotide sequence: TGTGCCAGCAGGGAAACTAGCGGGGGGGCTTTTGAGCAGTTCTTC.

The rearrangement uses TRBV11-2 and TRBJ2-5, with TRBD1 matching 8 bases. The CDR3 runs 14 residues. V lost 5 bases to trimming and J lost 5 bases; unmatched junction nucleotides: 7. Germline V CDR1 and CDR2: SGHAT, FQNNGV. The CDR3: CASSRTGRGETQYF. CDR3 DNA sequence: TGTGCCAGCAGCCGGACAGGGAGAGGCGAGACCCAGTACTTC.

This clone is a singleton in its sample. V is TRBV14 and J is TRBJ2-7; 8 nucleotides agree with TRBD1. The ends lost 5 bases at V and 1 base at J; junction bases unmatched: 10. Per germline, CDR1 SGHDN and CDR2 FVKESK. This CDR3 region has 16 residues. Here the CDR3 reads CASSSLGQGYSYEQYF. The DNA for the CDR3 is TGTGCCAGCAGCTCACTCGGACAGGGCTATTCCTACGAGCAGTACTTC.

The chain recombines TRBV5-1 with TRBJ2-3, with 14 nucleotides matching TRBD2. The CDR3 has 16 amino acids. V lost 4 bases to trimming and J lost 5 bases; unmatched junction nucleotides: 6. The V gene's germline CDR1 is SGHRS and CDR2 YFSETQ. CDR3 nucleotide sequence: TGCGCCAGCAGCGGGGGACTAGCGGGAGACGTAGATACGCAGTATTTT. Protein: CASSGGLAGDVDTQYF.